The subject of this entry is one TCR beta chain. These data originate in a study of blood T cell repertoires in COVID-19. Sequenced by immunoSEQ multiplex PCR; TCRdb stores in-frame clones only, minus some. The table has approximately 300,000 clones, about 92% seen once. Deletions cut 2 bases from V and 10 bases from J, with 18 bases between. The CDR3 consists of 15 residues. Germline V gives CDR1 SGHTA, CDR2 FQGTGA. This rearrangement joins TRBV7-3 to TRBJ2-1; D possibly corresponds to TRBD1 (7 bases). Sequencing was performed on PBMCs or T cells enriched from blood (not recorded which). The TCR was taken from a man aged 60 to 75 who had recovered from COVID-19. The DNA of the CDR3 is TGTGCCAGCAGCTTAGGAGGGGGCGTGTCCGGGGAGCAGTTCTTC. It is translated as CASSLGGGVSGEQFF.